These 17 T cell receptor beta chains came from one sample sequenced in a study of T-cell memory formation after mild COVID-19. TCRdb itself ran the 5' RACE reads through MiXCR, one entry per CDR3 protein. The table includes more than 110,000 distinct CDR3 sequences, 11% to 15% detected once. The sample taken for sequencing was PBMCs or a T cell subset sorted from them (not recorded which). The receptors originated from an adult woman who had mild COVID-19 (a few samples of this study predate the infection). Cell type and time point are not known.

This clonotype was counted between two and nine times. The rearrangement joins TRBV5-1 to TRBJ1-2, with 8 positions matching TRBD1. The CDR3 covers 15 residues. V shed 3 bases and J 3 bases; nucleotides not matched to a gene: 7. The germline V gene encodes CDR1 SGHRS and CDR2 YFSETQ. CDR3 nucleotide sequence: TGCGCCAGCAGCTCGTTGACAGGGGAGGACTATGGCTACACCTTC. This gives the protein CASSSLTGEDYGYTF.

The CDR3 loop reads CASSEWGGPDSYEQYF. The CDR3 region has the DNA TGTGCCAGCAGTGAATGGGGCGGGCCGGACTCCTACGAGCAGTACTTC. This chain uses TRBV25-1 with TRBJ2-7, with D tentatively TRBD1 or TRBD2 (5 bases each). This CDR3 spans 16 amino acids. Germline CDR1 and CDR2: MGHDK and SYGVNS. V lost 1 base and J 0 bases, leaving 13 bases between the germline ends.

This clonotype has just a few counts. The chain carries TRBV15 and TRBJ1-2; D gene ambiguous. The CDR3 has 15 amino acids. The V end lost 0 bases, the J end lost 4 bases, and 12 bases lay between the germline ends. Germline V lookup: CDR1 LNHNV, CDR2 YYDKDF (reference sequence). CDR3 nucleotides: TGTGCCACCAGCAGAGATAGGGCAGATCCCTATGGCTACACCTTC. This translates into CATSRDRADPYGYTF. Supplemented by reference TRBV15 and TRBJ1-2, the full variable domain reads DAMVIQNPRYQVTQFGKPVTLSCSQTLNHNVMYWYQQKSSQAPKLLFHYYDKDFNNEADTPDNFQSRRPNTSFCFLDIRSPGLGDTAMYLCATSRDRADPYGYTFGSGTRLTVV.

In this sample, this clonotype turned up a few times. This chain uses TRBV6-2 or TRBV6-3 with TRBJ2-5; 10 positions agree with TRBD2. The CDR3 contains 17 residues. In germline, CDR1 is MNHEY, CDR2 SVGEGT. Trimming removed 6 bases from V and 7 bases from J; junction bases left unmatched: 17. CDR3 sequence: CASSPTSGALPEGTQYF. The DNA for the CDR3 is TGTGCCAGCAGCCCAACTAGCGGGGCTCTACCAGAAGGGACCCAGTACTTC.

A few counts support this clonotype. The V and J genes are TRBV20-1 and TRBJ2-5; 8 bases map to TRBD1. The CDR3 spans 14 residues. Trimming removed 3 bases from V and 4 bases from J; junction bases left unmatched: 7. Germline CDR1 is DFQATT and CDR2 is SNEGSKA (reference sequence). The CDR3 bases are TGCAGTGCTAGGACAGGGGAGGTGCGAGAGACCCAGTACTTC. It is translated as CSARTGEVRETQYF.

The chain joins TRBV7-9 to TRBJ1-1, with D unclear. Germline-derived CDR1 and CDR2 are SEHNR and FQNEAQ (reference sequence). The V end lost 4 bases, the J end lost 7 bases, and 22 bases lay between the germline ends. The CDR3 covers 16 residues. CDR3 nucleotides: TGTGCCAGCAGCTCCTCCCTTACAGTATTTGGCGATGAAGCTTTCTTT. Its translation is CASSSSLTVFGDEAFF.

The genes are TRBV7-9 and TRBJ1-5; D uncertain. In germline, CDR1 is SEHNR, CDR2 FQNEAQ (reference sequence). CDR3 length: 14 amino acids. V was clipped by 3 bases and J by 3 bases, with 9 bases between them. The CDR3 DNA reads TGTGCCAGCAGCTTCTCAAGCCCCAATCAGCCCCAGCATTTT. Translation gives CASSFSSPNQPQHF.

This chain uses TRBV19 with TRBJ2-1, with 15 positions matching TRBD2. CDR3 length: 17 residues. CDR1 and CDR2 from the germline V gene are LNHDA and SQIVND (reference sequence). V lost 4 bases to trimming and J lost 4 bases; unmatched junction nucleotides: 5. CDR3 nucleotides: TGTGCCAGTAGTACCGGACTAGCGGGAGGGCCTTACAATGAGCAGTTCTTC. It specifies CASSTGLAGGPYNEQFF. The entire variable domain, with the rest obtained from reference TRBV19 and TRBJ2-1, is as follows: DGGITQSPKYLFRKEGQNVTLSCEQNLNHDAMYWYRQDPGQGLRLIYYSQIVNDFQKGDIAEGYSVSREKKESFPLTVTSAQKNPTAFYLCASSTGLAGGPYNEQFFGPGTRLTVL.

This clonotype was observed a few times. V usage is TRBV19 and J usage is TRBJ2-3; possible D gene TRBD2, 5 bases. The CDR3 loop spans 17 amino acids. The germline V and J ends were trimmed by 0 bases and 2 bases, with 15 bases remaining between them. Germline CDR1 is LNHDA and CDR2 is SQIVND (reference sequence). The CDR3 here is CASSIDLGREPTDTQYF. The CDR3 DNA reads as TGTGCCAGTAGTATAGATCTTGGACGGGAACCCACAGATACGCAGTATTTT.

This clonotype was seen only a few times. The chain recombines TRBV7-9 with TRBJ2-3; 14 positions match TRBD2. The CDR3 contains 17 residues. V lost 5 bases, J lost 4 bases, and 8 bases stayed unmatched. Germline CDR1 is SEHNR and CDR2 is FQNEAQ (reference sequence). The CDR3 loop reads CASSPTSGGVVADTQYF. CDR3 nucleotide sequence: TGTGCCAGCAGCCCGACTAGCGGGGGGGTAGTAGCAGATACGCAGTATTTT.

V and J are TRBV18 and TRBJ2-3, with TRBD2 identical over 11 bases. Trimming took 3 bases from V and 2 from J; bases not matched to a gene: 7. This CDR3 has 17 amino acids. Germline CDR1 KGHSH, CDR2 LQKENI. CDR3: CASSPEPGLAVTDTQYF. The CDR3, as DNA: TGTGCCAGCTCACCTGAACCGGGACTAGCGGTCACAGATACGCAGTATTTT.

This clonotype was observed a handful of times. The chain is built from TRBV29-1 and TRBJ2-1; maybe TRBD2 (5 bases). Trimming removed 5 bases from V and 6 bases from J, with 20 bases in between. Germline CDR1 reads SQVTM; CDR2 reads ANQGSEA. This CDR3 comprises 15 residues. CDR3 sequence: CSVSDVGAARNEQFF. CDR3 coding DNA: TGCAGCGTTTCCGATGTCGGAGCGGCACGCAATGAGCAGTTCTTC.

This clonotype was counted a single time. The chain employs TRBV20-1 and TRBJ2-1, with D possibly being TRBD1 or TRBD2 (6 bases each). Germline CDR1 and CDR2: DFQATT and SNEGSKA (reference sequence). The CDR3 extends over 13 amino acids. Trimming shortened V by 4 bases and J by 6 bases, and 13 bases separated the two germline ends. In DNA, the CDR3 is TGCAGTGCTAAGACCGGGGGCGGCAATGAGCAGTTCTTC. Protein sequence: CSAKTGGGNEQFF.

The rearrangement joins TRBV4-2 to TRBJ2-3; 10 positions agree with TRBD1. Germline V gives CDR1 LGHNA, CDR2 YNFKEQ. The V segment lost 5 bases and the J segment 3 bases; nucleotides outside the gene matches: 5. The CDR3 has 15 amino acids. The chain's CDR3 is CASSAWGQGTDTQYF. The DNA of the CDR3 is TGTGCCAGCAGCGCTTGGGGACAGGGGACAGATACGCAGTATTTT.

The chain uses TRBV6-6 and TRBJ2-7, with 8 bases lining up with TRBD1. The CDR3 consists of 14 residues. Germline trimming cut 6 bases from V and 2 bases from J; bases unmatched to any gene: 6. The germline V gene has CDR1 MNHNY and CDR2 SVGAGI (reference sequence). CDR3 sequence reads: CASSLTTGAYEQYF. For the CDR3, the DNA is TGTGCCAGCAGCCTTACGACAGGGGCCTACGAGCAGTACTTC.

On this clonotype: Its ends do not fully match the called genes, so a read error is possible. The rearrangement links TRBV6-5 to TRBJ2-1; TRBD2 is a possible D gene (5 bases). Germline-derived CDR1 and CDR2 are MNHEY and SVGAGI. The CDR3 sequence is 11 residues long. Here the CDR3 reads CASSYGRERFF. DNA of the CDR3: TGTGCCAGCAGTTACGGAAGGGAGCGGTTCTTC.

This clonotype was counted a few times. The CDR3 bases are TGCGCCAGCAGCCAAGATTCAGGCCAGGGAGAGTTCTTC. Protein sequence: CASSQDSGQGEFF. The V and J genes are TRBV4-3 and TRBJ2-1; either TRBD1 or TRBD2 may fit D (5 bases each). In germline, CDR1 is LGHNA, CDR2 YSLEER. The CDR3 sequence is 13 residues long. Trimming took 0 bases from V and 14 from J, leaving 14 bases between them.